This TCR beta chain was identified during a study of early T cells in non-severe SARS-CoV-2 infection. Overall study context: RNA in bulk from unsorted whole blood was sequenced, and chains were unpaired.

Researchers attached unique molecular identifiers to individual cDNA molecules. TCRdb re-called the 5' RACE reads with MiXCR, one entry per CDR3 protein. Found here are tens of thousands of distinct CDR3 sequences, 10% to 15% of them singletons; the top ten hold 3.5% to 5.5%. The V end was cut by 3 bases, the J end by 0 bases, with 10 bases between. This CDR3 region has 14 residues. CDR1 and CDR2 from the germline V gene are DFQATT and SNEGSKA (reference sequence). This clonotype was recorded at least ten times. The antigen is not known. The study's findings and limits: VDJdb matching, biased toward anti-spike CD8 responses, missed private and CD4 specificities.

The chain links TRBV20-1 to TRBJ2-3; D uncertain. The receptor's source is an adult who was a healthcare worker with PCR-confirmed SARS-CoV-2 infection or an uninfected control (not recorded which). The sample comprised whole blood. CDR3 region: CSASRSPSTDTQYF. The CDR3 DNA follows: TGCAGTGCTAGCCGTTCCCCTAGCACAGATACGCAGTATTTT.